Shown below are 5 T cell receptor beta chains from a single sample sequenced in a study of T cell responses to AZD1222 COVID-19 vaccine. Produced via immunoSEQ multiplex PCR; TCRdb's table is partial and in-frame only. The sample lists about 150,000 clones, roughly nine tenths occurring once. Sequences were derived from peripheral blood, sampled 28 days after the second AZD1222 dose. The receptors were sampled from an adult who received the AZD1222 COVID-19 vaccine.

The CDR3 region is CASSYSRGLYPYGYTF. The CDR3 DNA sequence: TGTGCCAGCAGTTACTCGAGGGGCCTGTACCCCTATGGCTACACCTTC. The rearrangement uses TRBV6-5 and TRBJ1-2; D may be TRBD1 (5 bases). From germline, CDR1 is MNHEY and CDR2 SVGAGI. The CDR3 totals 16 residues. The V end was cut by 0 bases, the J end by 4 bases, with 15 bases between.

This chain uses TRBV23-1 with TRBJ1-4; tentative D call: TRBD1 (5 bases). TRBV23-1 is reported as an ORF; its role is uncertain. The CDR3 runs 16 residues. The V end lost 6 bases, the J end lost 3 bases, and 17 bases lay between the germline ends. The CDR3: CASRPGRGESNEKLFF. The CDR3 region has the DNA TGCGCCAGCAGGCCGGGAAGGGGCGAATCTAATGAAAAACTGTTTTTT.

The chain uses TRBV30 and TRBJ2-7; the D gene could be TRBD1 or TRBD2 (5 bases each). Trimming left V 5 bases short and J 1 base short, with 15 bases between. Germline V gene sequence: CDR1 GTSNPN, CDR2 SVGIG (reference sequence). CDR3 size: 14 residues. CDR3 in amino acids: CAWAVGDWSYEQYF. CDR3 nucleotides: TGTGCCTGGGCAGTGGGGGATTGGTCCTACGAGCAGTACTTC.

The chain employs TRBV7-9 and TRBJ1-3, with 7 bases matching TRBD1. The germline V gene has CDR1 SEHNR and CDR2 FQNEAQ (reference sequence). This CDR3 comprises 16 residues. The V segment lost 5 bases and the J segment 5 bases; nucleotides outside the gene matches: 12. The CDR3 is CASSHPDRRVRNTIYF. The CDR3 DNA reads TGTGCCAGCAGCCATCCGGACAGGAGGGTTAGAAACACCATATATTTT.

The genes are TRBV5-1 and TRBJ2-4, with D perhaps assigned TRBD1 or TRBD2 (5 bases each). Trimming cost V 0 bases and J 0 bases, with 10 bases left between them. Germline assignment: CDR1 SGHRS and CDR2 YFSETQ. The CDR3 length is 16 residues. DNA of the CDR3: TGCGCCAGCAGCTTGGAGGGACCCCTAGCCAAAAACATTCAGTACTTC. Protein product: CASSLEGPLAKNIQYF.